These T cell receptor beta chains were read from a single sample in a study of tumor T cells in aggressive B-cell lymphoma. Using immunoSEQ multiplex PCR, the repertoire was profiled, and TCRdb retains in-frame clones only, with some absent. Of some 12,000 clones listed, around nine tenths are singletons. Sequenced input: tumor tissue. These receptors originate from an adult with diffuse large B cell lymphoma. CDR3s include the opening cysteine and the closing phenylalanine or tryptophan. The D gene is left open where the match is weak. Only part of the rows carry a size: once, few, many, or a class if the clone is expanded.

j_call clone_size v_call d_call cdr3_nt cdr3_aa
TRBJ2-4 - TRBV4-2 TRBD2 TGTGCCAGCAGCCAAGTTATGCGGGGACTAGCGATAAACATTCAGTACTTC CASSQVMRGLAINIQYF
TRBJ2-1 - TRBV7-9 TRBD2 TGTGCCAGCAGCTCTCTAGCGGGAGCAGGTAATGAGCAGTTCTTC CASSSLAGAGNEQFF
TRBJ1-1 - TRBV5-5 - TGTGCCAGCAGCTTCATAGAGAGCGGCGAAGCTTTCTTT CASSFIESGEAFF
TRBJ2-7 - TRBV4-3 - TGCGCCAGCAGCCCCGGTTCCGGGTACTACGAGCAGTACTTC CASSPGSGYYEQYF
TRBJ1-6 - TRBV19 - TGTGCCAGTAGTGTCGGAGGCGATTCACCCCTCCACTTT CASSVGGDSPLHF
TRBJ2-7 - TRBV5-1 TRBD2 TGCGCCAGCAGCTTGGGACTAGCGGGAGTCGAGCAGTACTTC CASSLGLAGVEQYF
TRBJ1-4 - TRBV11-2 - TGTGCCAGCAGCCCCTTCGGGCAGGGTAATGAAAAACTGTTTTTT CASSPFGQGNEKLFF
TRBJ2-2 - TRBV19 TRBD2 TGTGCCAGTAGTATTGGACTAGCGGGAGGGCCCGGGGAGCTGTTTTTT CASSIGLAGGPGELFF
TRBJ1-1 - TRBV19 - TGTGCCAGTAGTATTGATTTCCGGTACACTGAAGCTTTCTTT CASSIDFRYTEAFF
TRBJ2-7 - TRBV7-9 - TGTGCCAGCAGCTTCGGGGGATCGGGGGCCTACGAGCAGTACTTC CASSFGGSGAYEQYF
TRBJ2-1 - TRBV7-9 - TGTGCCAGCAGCTTTCGGGGCAATGAGCAGTTCTTC CASSFRGNEQFF
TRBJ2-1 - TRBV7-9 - TGTGCCAGCAGCCCTACGAGCACCCCCTACAATGAGCAGTTCTTC CASSPTSTPYNEQFF
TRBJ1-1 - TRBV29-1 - TGCAGCGTATCAGGGAGGCCCGACACTGAAGCTTTCTTT CSVSGRPDTEAFF
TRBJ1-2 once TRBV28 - TGTGCCAGCAGTTCGCCCGGGGGGACGACGGGAGGCTACACCTTC CASSSPGGTTGGYTF
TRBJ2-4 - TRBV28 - TGTGCCAGCAGTCTAGTGGGGGGTGAGGCCAAAAACATTCAGTACTTC CASSLVGGEAKNIQYF
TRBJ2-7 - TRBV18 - TGTGCCAGCTCACCAGGGACACCACCCGCGCAGCAGTACTTC CASSPGTPPAQQYF
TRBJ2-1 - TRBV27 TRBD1 TGTGCCAGCAGCTGGGACAGCTCAAGCTCCTACAATGAGCAGTTCTTC CASSWDSSSSYNEQFF
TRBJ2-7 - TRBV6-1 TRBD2 TGTGCCAGCAGTGAATTAGCGGGAGGGCCCGAGCAGTACTTC CASSELAGGPEQYF
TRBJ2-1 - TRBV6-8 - TGTGCCAGCAGTTACCCCCCCTTAGAGGGTGTGGAATGCGATGAGCAGTTCTTC CASSYPPLEGVECDEQFF
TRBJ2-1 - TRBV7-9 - TGTGCCAGCAGCTTAGAGGGAGCTCGCAATGAGCAGTTCTTC CASSLEGARNEQFF
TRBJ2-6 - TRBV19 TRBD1 TGTGCCAGTAGTCCGCGGACAGGTGCATCTGGGGCCAACGTCCTGACTTTC CASSPRTGASGANVLTF
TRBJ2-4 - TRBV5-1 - TGCGCCAGCACGGGGGTACGTAACATTCAGTACTTC CASTGVRNIQYF